The 19 T cell receptor beta chains below all came from one sample that was sequenced in a study of T cells in Graves' hyperthyroidism and ophthalmopathy. TCR beta CDR3 sequences were amplified from RNA transcripts. Carried out on the TCR CDR3, a first-round RT-PCR used the HTBI primer set. Using its own MiXCR run on the multiplex PCR reads, TCRdb lists one record per CDR3 protein. The sample lists about 180,000 distinct CDR3 sequences; over 15% were seen once. Sequenced material: blood. Receptors originate from a woman in her fifties or sixties with Graves' hyperthyroidism.

This clonotype was recorded a few times. V and J are TRBV6-1 and TRBJ1-3; D is possibly TRBD1 (5 bases). There are 15 residues in the CDR3. V was trimmed by 1 base and J by 0 bases, leaving 7 bases between them. Germline loops: CDR1 MNHNS, CDR2 SASEGT. The CDR3 protein is CASSEGQTSGNTIYF. The DNA for the CDR3 is TGTGCCAGCAGTGAAGGACAGACCTCTGGAAACACCATATATTTT.

The rearrangement links TRBV2 to TRBJ1-1; D is undetermined. CDR3 length: 13 amino acids. V lost 4 bases and J lost 6, with 12 bases in between. From germline, CDR1 is SNHLY and CDR2 FYNNEI. CDR3 region: CASSVAGFAEAFF. CDR3 nucleotide sequence: TGTGCCAGCAGTGTTGCGGGGTTCGCTGAAGCTTTCTTT.

There are many counts of this clonotype. This chain connects TRBV27 to TRBJ1-2; D may be TRBD1 (5 bases). Germline V CDR1 and CDR2: MNHEY, SMNVEV (reference sequence). CDR3 length: 15 amino acids. With 6 bases removed from V and 0 bases from J, the gap between germline ends came to 14 bases. CDR3 amino acids: CASRLQARANYGYTF. CDR3 coding DNA: TGTGCCAGCAGACTACAGGCTAGAGCTAACTATGGCTACACCTTC.

This clonotype was observed a handful of times. The chain employs TRBV7-9 and TRBJ2-1, with a weak D call TRBD1 (5 bases). V lost 5 bases to trimming and J lost 8 bases, with 13 bases between them. This CDR3 comprises 13 residues. The germline V gene has CDR1 SEHNR and CDR2 FQNEAQ (reference sequence). For the CDR3, the DNA is TGTGCCAGCAGCCCTAGGGGATTCGATGAGCAGTTCTTC. Translation gives CASSPRGFDEQFF.

This clonotype was recorded at least ten times. The chain couples TRBV7-8 to TRBJ1-5; a weak D match, TRBD1 (5 bases). The V and J ends lost 0 bases and 0 bases respectively, with 6 bases between them. From germline, CDR1 is SGHVS and CDR2 FQNEAQ. The CDR3 spans 15 residues. The CDR3 loop is CASSLARVSNQPQHF. The CDR3 DNA reads as TGTGCCAGCAGCTTAGCCAGGGTTAGCAATCAGCCCCAGCATTTT.

This clonotype was seen many times. The rearrangement joins TRBV27 to TRBJ2-7; possibly TRBD2 for D (5 bases). With 6 bases removed from V and 6 bases from J, the gap between germline ends came to 15 bases. The CDR3 totals 13 residues. Germline CDR1 and CDR2: MNHEY and SMNVEV (reference sequence). CDR3 sequence: CASSYYKGSEQYF. The DNA for the CDR3 is TGTGCCAGCAGCTACTACAAAGGGAGCGAGCAGTACTTC.

This clonotype showed up just a few times. V and J are TRBV24-1 and TRBJ2-1; TRBD1 matches at 9 bases. CDR1 is KGHDR, CDR2 SFDVKD, per germline. The CDR3 sequence is 13 residues long. The J segment lost 3 bases and the V segment lost 9 bases, leaving 2 bases of the junction unmatched. CDR3 nucleotides: TGTGCCACCCGGGGACAGGGCTACAATGAGCAGTTCTTC. Translated: CATRGQGYNEQFF.

This clonotype has a handful of counts. The chain employs TRBV5-1 and TRBJ1-2; no reliable D call. CDR3 length: 14 residues. Trimming cost V 2 bases and J 4 bases, with 12 bases left between them. Per germline, CDR1 SGHRS and CDR2 YFSETQ. This CDR3 reads CASSLAGDGYGYTF. The CDR3 nucleotides are TGCGCCAGCAGCTTAGCAGGAGACGGCTATGGCTACACCTTC. Based on the CDR3 plus reference TRBV5-1 and TRBJ1-2, the full variable domain is KAGVTQTPRYLIKTRGQQVTLSCSPISGHRSVSWYQQTPGQGLQFLFEYFSETQRNKGNFPGRFSGRQFSNSRSEMNVSTLELGDSALYLCASSLAGDGYGYTFGSGTRLTVV.

The CDR3 DNA is TGTGCCAGCAGCTTAGCGTCGGGACTAAACTACGAGCAGTACTTC. As protein: CASSLASGLNYEQYF. The chain carries TRBV7-2 and TRBJ2-7, with TRBD2 identical over 7 bases. The V gene end was trimmed by 0 bases and the J gene end by 3 bases; junction bases not matched to a gene: 5. The CDR3 contains 15 residues. Germline CDR1 and CDR2: SGHTA and FQGNSA.

The rearrangement uses TRBV5-8 and TRBJ1-4, with D possibly being TRBD1 (5 bases). Germline V gene sequence: CDR1 SGHTS, CDR2 YDEGEE. The CDR3 totals 13 residues. The V gene lost 5 bases and the J gene lost 11 bases, with 16 bases spanning the gap. CDR3 sequence reads: CASSWEAGRKLFF. In nucleotides, the CDR3 is TGTGCCAGCAGTTGGGAGGCAGGGAGGAAACTGTTTTTT.

In this sample, this clonotype turned up a few times. The genes are TRBV9 and TRBJ2-2; 16 nucleotides agree with TRBD2. CDR3 size: 21 residues. Losses at the gene ends were 2 bases for V and 7 bases for J; bases not matched to a gene: 17. The germline gives CDR1 SGDLS, CDR2 YYNGEE. The CDR3 protein is CASSVSPGTSGGARRHGELFF. The CDR3 region has the DNA TGTGCCAGCAGCGTCTCTCCCGGGACTAGCGGGGGGGCTAGGCGCCACGGGGAGCTGTTTTTT. Full variable domain (remainder filled in from reference TRBV9 and TRBJ2-2): DSGVTQTPKHLITATGQRVTLRCSPRSGDLSVYWYQQSLDQGLQFLIQYYNGEERAKGNILERFSAQQFPDLHSELNLSSLELGDSALYFCASSVSPGTSGGARRHGELFFGEGSRLTVL.

This clonotype was found many times. The junction and the germline gene differ at one end; a read error may be behind it. The chain joins TRBV2 to TRBJ2-2, with 7 bases identical to TRBD1. The CDR3 sequence is 17 residues long. Germline CDR1 reads SNHLY; CDR2 reads FYNNEI. The CDR3 loop is CASSEGNPPADSGGLFF. The CDR3 bases are TGTGCCAGCAGTGAAGGCAATCCACCCGCTGACTCAGGGGGGCTGTTTTTT.

The table lists this clonotype with many counts. The chain recombines TRBV18 with TRBJ2-7; weak D call: TRBD2 (6 bases). The CDR3 spans 14 residues. Germline V gene data show CDR1 as KGHSH and CDR2 as LQKENI. V was clipped by 3 bases and J by 5 bases, with 14 bases between them. CDR3 loop: CASSPSSDGDEQYF. CDR3 sequence (DNA): TGTGCCAGCTCACCCTCTAGCGATGGGGACGAGCAGTACTTC.

This clonotype has ten or more counts. A junction boundary mismatches the germline segment, possibly from a read error. The CDR3 here is CASSLTGEGTDTQYF. The CDR3 coding sequence is TGTGCTAGCAGCTTAACAGGGGAAGGCACAGATACGCAGTATTTT. The chain carries TRBV7-7 and TRBJ2-3; 7 bases fit TRBD1. Germline CDR1 is SSHAT and CDR2 is FNYEAQ (reference sequence). The CDR3 covers 15 residues.

This clonotype was counted many times. CDR3: CASSTRQGARLNYGYTF. CDR3 DNA sequence: TGTGCCAGCAGTACACGACAGGGGGCACGACTTAACTATGGCTACACCTTC. V is TRBV28 and J is TRBJ1-2; TRBD1 aligns across 10 bases. J lost 1 base, V lost 5 bases, and 10 bases had no gene match. Germline V gene sequence: CDR1 MDHEN, CDR2 SYDVKM. The CDR3 covers 17 residues.

Ten or more counts support this clonotype. The chain links TRBV11-2 to TRBJ1-2, with unresolved D. This CDR3 has 13 residues. The germline V gene has CDR1 SGHAT and CDR2 FQNNGV. Trimming stripped 2 bases from V and 3 bases from J, with 7 bases between. The CDR3 loop reads CASSLITDYGYTF. CDR3 bases: TGTGCCAGCAGCTTAATTACAGACTATGGCTACACCTTC.

This clonotype occurred many times. The chain is built from TRBV28 and TRBJ2-5; possibly TRBD1 for D (6 bases). CDR3 length: 15 residues. Looked up from germline, CDR1 is MDHEN and CDR2 is SYDVKM. Trimming shortened V by 7 bases and J by 5 bases, and 20 bases separated the two germline ends. CDR3 coding DNA: TGTGCCAGCACTACAAACAGGGCCACTACGGAGACCCAGTACTTC. Its protein product is CASTTNRATTETQYF.

There are many counts of this clonotype. The V call is TRBV14, the J call TRBJ1-4, with D possibly matching TRBD1 (6 bases). V was trimmed by 4 bases and J by 3 bases, leaving 15 bases between them. Germline lookup yields CDR1 SGHDN and CDR2 FVKESK. There are 16 residues in the CDR3. This CDR3 is CASSRLRTVANEKLFF. Here the CDR3 DNA reads TGTGCCAGCAGCCGATTACGGACAGTGGCTAATGAAAAACTGTTTTTT.

This clonotype was counted many times. The gene calls are TRBV28 and TRBJ2-1; 7 positions match TRBD2. With 3 bases clipped from V and 2 bases from J, the junction kept 10 bases outside the gene matches. This CDR3 comprises 17 residues. From germline, CDR1 is MDHEN and CDR2 SYDVKM. The chain's CDR3 is CASSFPGGAGAYNEQFF. The CDR3 DNA reads as TGTGCCAGCAGTTTCCCTGGGGGTGCGGGGGCCTACAATGAGCAGTTCTTC. Full variable domain (rest looked up from reference TRBV28 and TRBJ2-1): DVKVTQSSRYLVKRTGEKVFLECVQDMDHENMFWYRQDPGLGLRLIYFSYDVKMKEKGDIPEGYSVSREKKERFSLILESASTNQTSMYLCASSFPGGAGAYNEQFFGPGTRLTVL.